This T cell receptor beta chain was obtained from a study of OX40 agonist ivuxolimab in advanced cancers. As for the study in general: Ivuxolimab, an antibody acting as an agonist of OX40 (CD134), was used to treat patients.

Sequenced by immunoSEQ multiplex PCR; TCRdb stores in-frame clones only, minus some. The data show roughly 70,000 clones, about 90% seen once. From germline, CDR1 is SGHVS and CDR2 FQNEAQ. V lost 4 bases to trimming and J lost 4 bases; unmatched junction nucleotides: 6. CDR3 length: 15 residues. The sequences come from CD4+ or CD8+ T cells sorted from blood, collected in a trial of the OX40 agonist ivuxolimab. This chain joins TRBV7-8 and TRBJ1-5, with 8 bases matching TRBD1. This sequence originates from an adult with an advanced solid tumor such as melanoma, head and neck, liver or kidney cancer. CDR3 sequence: CASSSQDRGNQPQHF. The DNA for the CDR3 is TGTGCCAGCAGCTCGCAAGACAGGGGAAATCAGCCCCAGCATTTT.